The 7 T cell receptor beta chains below were found in one sample sequenced in a study of T cell repertoires in cytomegalovirus infection. These TCRs are of unknown antigen specificity. Each CDR3 protein gets one entry after TCRdb re-called the reads with MiXCR. Of about 900,000 distinct CDR3 sequences in the sample, under 40% were seen once. Sequenced here: cultured CD8+ T cells from PBMCs, sampled from culture after CMV antigen stimulation. The receptors here all came from a human donor in good health (CMV status not recorded). Some clones in this sample may be carry-over from other donors' samples.

This clonotype was counted a single time. One base away lies a much larger clone, so this may be a sequencing read error. The CDR3 here is CANSLGQTQPYGYTF. The CDR3 nucleotides read TGTGCCAACAGCTTAGGGCAGACTCAACCTTATGGCTACACCTTC. The chain uses TRBV7-6 and TRBJ1-2; D not resolved. The CDR3 has 15 residues. Looked up from germline, CDR1 is SGHVS and CDR2 is FNYEAQ.

The rearrangement uses TRBV4-3 and TRBJ1-1; TRBD1 might be the D (5 bases). Trimming removed 1 base from V and 7 bases from J, with 13 bases in between. The CDR3 covers 14 residues. Germline V lookup: CDR1 LGHNA, CDR2 YSLEER. The CDR3 DNA reads TGCGCCAGCAGCCAAGCTAGGGGTTCGGGTGAAGCTTTCTTT. It codes for CASSQARGSGEAFF.

This clonotype was recorded at least ten times. V and J are TRBV27 and TRBJ2-7; D uncertain. Trimming took 3 bases from V and 5 from J, leaving 2 bases between them. This CDR3 is built from 10 residues. Germline V gives CDR1 MNHEY, CDR2 SMNVEV (reference sequence). The CDR3 sequence is CASSFHEQYF. The CDR3 nucleotides read TGTGCCAGCAGTTTCCACGAGCAGTACTTC.

This chain joins TRBV14 and TRBJ1-1; 7 nucleotides align to TRBD1. Germline trimming cut 1 base from V and 3 bases from J; bases unmatched to any gene: 11. The CDR3 totals 17 residues. Germline-derived CDR1 and CDR2 are SGHDN and FVKESK. The CDR3 DNA reads TGTGCCAGCAGCCAAGGCCTGAGACAGGGTTGGGACACTGAAGCTTTCTTT. Protein sequence: CASSQGLRQGWDTEAFF.

This clonotype was seen more than once but under ten times. J is TRBJ1-2 and V is TRBV7-2; no clear D gene. Germline V lookup: CDR1 SGHTA, CDR2 FQGNSA. The CDR3 is 11 residues long. V was trimmed by 3 bases and J by 10 bases, leaving 9 bases between them. The CDR3 DNA is TGTGCCAGCAGCTTCGGGGTGTACTACACCTTC. Amino acids: CASSFGVYYTF.

The rearrangement uses TRBV12-3 or TRBV12-4 and TRBJ2-1, with a tentative D call TRBD2 (5 bases). V was clipped by 2 bases and J by 8 bases, with 10 bases between them. CDR3 length: 13 amino acids. The DNA for the CDR3 is TGTGCCAGCAGTTTAACCCCCGGGGATGAGCAGTTCTTC. Protein sequence: CASSLTPGDEQFF.

The genes are TRBV3-1 and TRBJ2-1, with TRBD1 matching 7 bases. The CDR3 has 16 amino acids. The germline V gene encodes CDR1 LGHDT and CDR2 YNNKEL (reference sequence). Trimming took 0 bases from V and 1 from J; bases not matched to a gene: 3. The CDR3 sequence is CASSQDWDRSYNEQFF. As DNA, the CDR3 is TGTGCCAGCAGCCAAGATTGGGACAGATCCTACAATGAGCAGTTCTTC.